A selection of T cell receptor beta chains follows, all from one sample in a study of beta chain features in type 1 diabetes. The method was immunoSEQ multiplex PCR; TCRdb's version includes in-frame clones alone and lacks a portion of them. The table lists 450,000 to 600,000 clones, approximately 28% of them singletons. The sequenced material came from naive CD4+ T cells from blood. The receptors derive from a man in his late teens or twenties in good health. CDR3s include the opening cysteine and the closing phenylalanine or tryptophan. D genes are given only for firm matches. Some rows mark clone size as missing; the rest say once, few, many or name a class of expanded clone.

clone size	V gene	J gene	D gene	CDR3 protein	CDR3 DNA
NA	TRBV5-4	TRBJ2-3	TRBD2	CASSWTSGSLLFTDTQYF	TGTGCCAGCAGTTGGACTAGCGGGAGCTTGCTGTTCACAGATACGCAGTATTTT
few	TRBV18	TRBJ1-1	TRBD1	CASTPDRGLNTEAFF	TGTGCCAGCACCCCCGACAGGGGGCTGAACACTGAAGCTTTCTTT
once	TRBV2	TRBJ2-1	NA	CASSEGVRFNEQFF	TGTGCCAGCAGTGAAGGTGTCCGGTTCAATGAGCAGTTCTTC
NA	TRBV2	TRBJ2-5	TRBD1	CASSEDRETETQYF	TGTGCCAGCAGCGAAGACAGGGAGACAGAGACCCAGTACTTC
NA	TRBV5-1	TRBJ2-1	NA	CASSFLYNEQFF	TGCGCCAGCAGCTTCTTATACAATGAGCAGTTCTTC
few	TRBV30	TRBJ1-1	NA	CAWGRSTEAFF	TGTGCCTGGGGAAGAAGCACTGAAGCTTTCTTT
NA	TRBV13	TRBJ2-1	NA	CASSLAGPVDEQFF	TGTGCCAGCAGCTTAGCCGGCCCTGTGGATGAGCAGTTCTTC
NA	TRBV6-5	TRBJ2-7	NA	CASSHMDEQYF	TGTGCCAGCAGCCACATGGACGAGCAGTACTTC
NA	TRBV27	TRBJ2-7	NA	CASSSGRFLEQYF	TGTGCCAGCAGTTCGGGACGGTTCTTGGAGCAGTACTTC
few	TRBV28	TRBJ2-3	TRBD2	CASSFLSGSGPDTQYF	TGTGCCAGCAGTTTCCTAAGCGGGAGTGGCCCAGATACGCAGTATTTT
NA	TRBV7-2	TRBJ2-7	TRBD1	CASTSSGTGFYEQYF	TGTGCCAGCACCTCATCCGGGACAGGGTTTTACGAGCAGTACTTC
NA	TRBV30	TRBJ1-2	NA	CAWSLGGPGYGYTF	TGTGCCTGGAGCCTAGGGGGGCCTGGCTATGGCTACACCTTC
few	TRBV23-1	TRBJ1-1	TRBD1	CASRHRDRDTEAFF	TGCGCCAGCAGGCACCGGGACAGGGACACTGAAGCTTTCTTT
few	TRBV7-6	TRBJ2-7	TRBD1	CASSLDRRTGPSSYEQYF	TGTGCCAGCAGTCTAGACCGTCGGACAGGGCCGAGCTCCTACGAGCAGTACTTC
NA	TRBV14	TRBJ2-3	TRBD2	CASSKGTRPSTDTQYF	TGTGCCAGCAGCAAAGGGACTAGACCTAGCACAGATACGCAGTATTTT
NA	TRBV29-1	TRBJ1-4	NA	CSGRIATNEKLFF	TGCAGCGGTCGAATTGCAACTAATGAAAAACTGTTTTTT
few	TRBV30	TRBJ1-4	NA	CAWSEGPHIGHEKLFF	TGTGCCTGGAGTGAAGGCCCACACATCGGGCATGAAAAACTGTTTTTT
NA	TRBV2	TRBJ2-7	NA	CASNTGTAYEQYF	TGTGCCAGTAACACAGGGACGGCCTACGAGCAGTACTTC
NA	TRBV30	TRBJ2-3	TRBD1	CAWSADRVYVDTQYF	TGTGCCTGGAGTGCGGACAGGGTTTATGTGGATACGCAGTATTTT
NA	TRBV7-9	TRBJ1-1	TRBD1	CASSPSQGRNTEAFF	TGTGCCAGCAGCCCCTCACAGGGGAGGAACACTGAAGCTTTCTTT
NA	TRBV10-3	TRBJ2-4	NA	CAISESSGEGAKNIQYF	TGTGCCATCAGTGAGTCGTCCGGGGAAGGAGCCAAAAACATTCAGTACTTC
few	TRBV14	TRBJ2-1	TRBD2	CASSQDVPSGGSYNEQFF	TGTGCCAGCAGCCAAGATGTTCCAAGCGGGGGTTCCTACAATGAGCAGTTCTTC
NA	TRBV18	TRBJ2-7	TRBD1	CASSWTGSYEQYF	TGTGCCAGCTCCTGGACAGGGAGCTACGAGCAGTACTTC
few	TRBV29-1	TRBJ2-2	NA	CSAERVGMNTGELFF	TGCAGCGCAGAACGGGTGGGAATGAACACCGGGGAGCTGTTTTTT
few	TRBV9	TRBJ2-3	TRBD2	CASSVRGGLTDTQYF	TGTGCCAGCAGCGTAAGGGGAGGGTTGACAGATACGCAGTATTTT
few	TRBV7-9	TRBJ2-5	NA	CASSLAVLGGETQYF	TGTGCCAGCAGCTTAGCCGTTTTGGGCGGGGAGACCCAGTACTTC